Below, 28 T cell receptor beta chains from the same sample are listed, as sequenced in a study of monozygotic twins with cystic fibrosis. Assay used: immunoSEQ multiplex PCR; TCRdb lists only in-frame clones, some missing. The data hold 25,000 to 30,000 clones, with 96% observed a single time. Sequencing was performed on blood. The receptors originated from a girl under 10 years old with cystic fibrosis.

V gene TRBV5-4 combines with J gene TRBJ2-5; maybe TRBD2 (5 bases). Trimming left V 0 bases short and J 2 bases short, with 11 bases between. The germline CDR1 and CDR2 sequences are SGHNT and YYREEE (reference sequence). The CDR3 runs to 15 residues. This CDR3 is CASSLDPGLQETQYF. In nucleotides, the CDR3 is TGTGCCAGCAGCTTGGACCCGGGATTACAAGAGACCCAGTACTTC.

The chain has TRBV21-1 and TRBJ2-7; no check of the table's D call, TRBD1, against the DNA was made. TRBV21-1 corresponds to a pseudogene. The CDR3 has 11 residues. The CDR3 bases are TGTGCCACGCGACAGGCCTACGAGCAGTACTTC. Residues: CATRQAYEQYF.

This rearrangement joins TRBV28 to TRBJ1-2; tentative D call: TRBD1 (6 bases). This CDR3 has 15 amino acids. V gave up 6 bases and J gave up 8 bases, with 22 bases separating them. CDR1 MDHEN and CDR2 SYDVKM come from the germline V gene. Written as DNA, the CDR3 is TGTGCCAGCAGCATCTCCTTGGCGGGGGCATTAGGCTACACCTTC. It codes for CASSISLAGALGYTF.

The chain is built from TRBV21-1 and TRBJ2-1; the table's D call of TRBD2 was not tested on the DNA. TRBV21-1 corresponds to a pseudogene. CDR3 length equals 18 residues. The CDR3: CASRLPDRTSGTRNEQFF. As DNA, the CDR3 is TGTGCCAGCCGACTTCCCGACCGGACTAGCGGGACACGGAATGAGCAGTTCTTC.

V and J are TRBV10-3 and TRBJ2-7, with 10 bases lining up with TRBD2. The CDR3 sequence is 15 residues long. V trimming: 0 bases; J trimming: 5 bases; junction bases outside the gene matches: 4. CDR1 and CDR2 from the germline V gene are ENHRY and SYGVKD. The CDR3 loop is CAISESSGRAHEQYF. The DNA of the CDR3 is TGTGCCATCAGTGAGTCGAGCGGGAGGGCCCACGAGCAGTACTTC.

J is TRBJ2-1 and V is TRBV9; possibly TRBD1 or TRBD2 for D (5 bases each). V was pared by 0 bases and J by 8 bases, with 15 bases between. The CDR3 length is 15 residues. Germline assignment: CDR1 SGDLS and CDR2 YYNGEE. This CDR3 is CASSVDNGRGDEQFF. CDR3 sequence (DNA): TGTGCCAGCAGCGTAGATAATGGACGGGGCGATGAGCAGTTCTTC.

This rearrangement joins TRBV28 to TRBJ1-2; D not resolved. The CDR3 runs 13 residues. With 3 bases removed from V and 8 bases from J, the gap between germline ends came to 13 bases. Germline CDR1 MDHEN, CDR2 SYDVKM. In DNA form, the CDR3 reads TGTGCCAGCAGTTTGCACCTCGAAAGGGGCTACACCTTC. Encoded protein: CASSLHLERGYTF.

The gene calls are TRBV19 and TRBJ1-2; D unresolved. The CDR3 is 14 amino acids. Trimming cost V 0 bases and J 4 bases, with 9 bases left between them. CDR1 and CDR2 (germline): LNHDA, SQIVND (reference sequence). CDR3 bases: TGTGCCAGTAGTATAGATCAGACGGTCTATGGCTACACCTTC. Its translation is CASSIDQTVYGYTF. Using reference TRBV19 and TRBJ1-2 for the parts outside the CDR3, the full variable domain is DGGITQSPKYLFRKEGQNVTLSCEQNLNHDAMYWYRQDPGQGLRLIYYSQIVNDFQKGDIAEGYSVSREKKESFPLTVTSAQKNPTAFYLCASSIDQTVYGYTFGSGTRLTVV.

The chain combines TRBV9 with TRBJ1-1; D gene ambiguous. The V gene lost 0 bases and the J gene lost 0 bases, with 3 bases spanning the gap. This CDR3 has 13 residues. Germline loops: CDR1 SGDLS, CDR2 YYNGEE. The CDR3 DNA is TGTGCCAGCAGCGTAGATGTGAACACTGAAGCTTTCTTT. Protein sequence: CASSVDVNTEAFF.

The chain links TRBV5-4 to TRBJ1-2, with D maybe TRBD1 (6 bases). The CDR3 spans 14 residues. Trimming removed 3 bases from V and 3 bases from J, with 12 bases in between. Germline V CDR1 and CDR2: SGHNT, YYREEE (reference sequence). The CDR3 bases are TGTGCCAGCAGCTCCAGCGGACAGTACTATGGCTACACCTTC. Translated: CASSSSGQYYGYTF.

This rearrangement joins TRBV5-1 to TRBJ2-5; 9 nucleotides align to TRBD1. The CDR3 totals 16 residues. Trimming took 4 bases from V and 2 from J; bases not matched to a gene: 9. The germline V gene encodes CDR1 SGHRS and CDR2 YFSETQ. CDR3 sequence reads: CASSRRGQGSQETQYF. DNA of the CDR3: TGCGCCAGCAGCCGCCGGGGACAGGGATCGCAAGAGACCCAGTACTTC. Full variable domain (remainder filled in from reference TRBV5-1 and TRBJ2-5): KAGVTQTPRYLIKTRGQQVTLSCSPISGHRSVSWYQQTPGQGLQFLFEYFSETQRNKGNFPGRFSGRQFSNSRSEMNVSTLELGDSALYLCASSRRGQGSQETQYFGPGTRLLVL.

CDR3 loop: CASSPPGQGHQPQHF. DNA for the CDR3: TGTGCCAGCTCACCACCGGGACAGGGGCATCAGCCCCAGCATTTT. The chain uses TRBV18 and TRBJ1-5; 10 bases agree with TRBD1. Germline values: CDR1 KGHSH, CDR2 LQKENI. Trimming removed 0 bases from V and 5 bases from J; junction bases left unmatched: 1. The CDR3 totals 15 residues.

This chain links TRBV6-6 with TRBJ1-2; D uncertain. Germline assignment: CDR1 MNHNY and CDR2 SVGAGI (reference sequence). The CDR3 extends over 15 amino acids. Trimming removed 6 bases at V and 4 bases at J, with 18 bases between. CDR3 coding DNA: TGTGCCAGCAGGTCCGAAGGATCCCTCTTCTATGGCTACACCTTC. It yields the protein CASRSEGSLFYGYTF.

The CDR3 coding sequence is TGCAGCGTCGCCTCTGGGGGGACCTACGAGCAGTACTTC. Translating gives CSVASGGTYEQYF. This chain connects TRBV29-1 to TRBJ2-7, with TRBD2 as a possible D gene (6 bases). V was shortened by 6 bases and J by 2 bases, with 14 bases between the two germline ends. From germline, CDR1 is SQVTM and CDR2 ANQGSEA. CDR3 length equals 13 residues.

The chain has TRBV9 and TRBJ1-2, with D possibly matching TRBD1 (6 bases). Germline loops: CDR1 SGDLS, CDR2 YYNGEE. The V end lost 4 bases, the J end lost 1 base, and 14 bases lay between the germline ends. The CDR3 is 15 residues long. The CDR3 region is CASSRTADLNYGYTF. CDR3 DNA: TGTGCCAGCAGCAGGACAGCTGATCTTAACTATGGCTACACCTTC. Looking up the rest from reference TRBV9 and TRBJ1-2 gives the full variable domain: DSGVTQTPKHLITATGQRVTLRCSPRSGDLSVYWYQQSLDQGLQFLIQYYNGEERAKGNILERFSAQQFPDLHSELNLSSLELGDSALYFCASSRTADLNYGYTFGSGTRLTVV.

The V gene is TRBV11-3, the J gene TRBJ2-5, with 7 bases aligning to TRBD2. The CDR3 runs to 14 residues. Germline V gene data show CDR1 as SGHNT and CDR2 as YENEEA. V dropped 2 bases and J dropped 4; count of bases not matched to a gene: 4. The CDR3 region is CASSLSGVGETQYF. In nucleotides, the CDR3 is TGTGCCAGCAGCTTAAGCGGGGTGGGAGAGACCCAGTACTTC.

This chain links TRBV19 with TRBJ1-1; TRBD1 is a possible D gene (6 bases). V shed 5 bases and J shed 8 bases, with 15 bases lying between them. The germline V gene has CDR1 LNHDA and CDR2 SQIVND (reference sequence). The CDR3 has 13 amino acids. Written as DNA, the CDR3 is TGTGCCAGTAGTCTCCCAGACAGGAGGGAAGCTTTCTTT. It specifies CASSLPDRREAFF.

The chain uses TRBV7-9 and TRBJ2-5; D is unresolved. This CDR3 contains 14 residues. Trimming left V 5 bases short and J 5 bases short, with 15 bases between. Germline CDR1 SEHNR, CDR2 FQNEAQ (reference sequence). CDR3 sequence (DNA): TGTGCCAGCAGCCGCTTGGTGGAGAGGGAGACCCAGTACTTC. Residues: CASSRLVERETQYF. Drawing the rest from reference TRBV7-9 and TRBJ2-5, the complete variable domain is DTGVSQNPRHKITKRGQNVTFRCDPISEHNRLYWYRQTLGQGPEFLTYFQNEAQLEKSRLLSDRFSAERPKGSFSTLEIQRTEQGDSAMYLCASSRLVERETQYFGPGTRLLVL.

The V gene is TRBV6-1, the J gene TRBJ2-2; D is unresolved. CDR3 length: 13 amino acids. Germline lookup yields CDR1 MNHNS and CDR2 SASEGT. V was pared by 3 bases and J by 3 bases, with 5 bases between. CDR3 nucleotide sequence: TGTGCCAGCAGTGATTACTACACCGGGGAGCTGTTTTTT. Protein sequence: CASSDYYTGELFF.

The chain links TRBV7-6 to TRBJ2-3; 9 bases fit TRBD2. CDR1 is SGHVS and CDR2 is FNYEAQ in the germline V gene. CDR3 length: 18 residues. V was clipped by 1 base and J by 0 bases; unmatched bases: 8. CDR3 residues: CASSLGPVAGVSTDTQYF. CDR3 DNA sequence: TGTGCCAGCAGCTTAGGCCCCGTAGCGGGGGTTAGCACAGATACGCAGTATTTT.

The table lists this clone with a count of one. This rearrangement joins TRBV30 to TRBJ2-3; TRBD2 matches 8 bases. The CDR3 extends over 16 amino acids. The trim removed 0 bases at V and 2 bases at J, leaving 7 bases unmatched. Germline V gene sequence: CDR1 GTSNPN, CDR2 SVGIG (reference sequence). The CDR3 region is CAWSVDRTSNTDTQYF. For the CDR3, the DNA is TGTGCCTGGAGTGTAGATCGGACTAGCAACACAGATACGCAGTATTTT.

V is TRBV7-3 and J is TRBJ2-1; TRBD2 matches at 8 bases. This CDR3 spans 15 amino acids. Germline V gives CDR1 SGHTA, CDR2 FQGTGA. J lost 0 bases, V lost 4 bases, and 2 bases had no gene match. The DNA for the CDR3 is TGTGCCAGCAGCTCACTAGCGGCCTCCTACAATGAGCAGTTCTTC. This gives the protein CASSSLAASYNEQFF.

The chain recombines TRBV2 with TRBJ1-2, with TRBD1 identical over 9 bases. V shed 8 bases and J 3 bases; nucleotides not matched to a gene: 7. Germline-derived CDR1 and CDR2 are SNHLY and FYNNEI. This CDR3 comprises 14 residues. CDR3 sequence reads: CASGGQGEDYGYTF. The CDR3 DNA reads TGTGCCAGCGGGGGACAGGGAGAGGACTATGGCTACACCTTC.

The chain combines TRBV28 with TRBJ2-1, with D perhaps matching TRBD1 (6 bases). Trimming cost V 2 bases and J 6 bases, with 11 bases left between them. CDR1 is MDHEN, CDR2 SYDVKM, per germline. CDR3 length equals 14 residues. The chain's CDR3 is CASSLLGASNEQFF. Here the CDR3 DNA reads TGTGCCAGCAGTTTACTGGGGGCGTCCAATGAGCAGTTCTTC.

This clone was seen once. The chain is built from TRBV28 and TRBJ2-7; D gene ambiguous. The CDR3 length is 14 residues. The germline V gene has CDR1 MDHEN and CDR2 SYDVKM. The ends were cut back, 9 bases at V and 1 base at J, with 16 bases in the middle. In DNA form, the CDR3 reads TGTGCCAGTACCACCGGGCCCACATCCTACGAGCAGTACTTC. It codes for CASTTGPTSYEQYF.

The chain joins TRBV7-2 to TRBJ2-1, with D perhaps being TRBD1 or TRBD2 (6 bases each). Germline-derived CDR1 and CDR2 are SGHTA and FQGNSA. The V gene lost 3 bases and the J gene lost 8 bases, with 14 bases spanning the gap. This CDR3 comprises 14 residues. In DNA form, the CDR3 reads TGTGCCAGCAGCTTCTTAGGGGGGCGGGATGAGCAGTTCTTC. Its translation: CASSFLGGRDEQFF.

As DNA, the CDR3 is TGTGCCAACGGCCCGACGGTTGAAGCTTTCTTT. It specifies CANGPTVEAFF. The chain employs TRBV2 and TRBJ1-1; D gene unclear. The length of the CDR3 is 11 residues. Trimming shortened V by 10 bases and J by 7 bases, and 13 bases separated the two germline ends. Germline CDR1 is SNHLY and CDR2 is FYNNEI.

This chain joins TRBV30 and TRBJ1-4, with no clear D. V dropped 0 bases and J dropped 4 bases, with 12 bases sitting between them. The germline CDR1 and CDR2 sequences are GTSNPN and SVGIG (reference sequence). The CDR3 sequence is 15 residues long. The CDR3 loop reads CAWSVQRVVNEKLFF. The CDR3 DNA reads TGTGCCTGGAGTGTACAAAGAGTAGTTAATGAAAAACTGTTTTTT.